This entry lists 22 T cell receptor beta chains sequenced from one sample in a study of T cell repertoires in cytomegalovirus infection. TCRdb reanalysed the reads using MiXCR and keeps one entry per CDR3 protein. The sample holds about 920,000 distinct CDR3 sequences; 31% are singletons and the top ten take around an eighth. No antigen has been assigned to these receptors. This specimen was cultured CD8+ T cells from PBMCs, taken from culture after CMV antigen stimulation. The receptor set was obtained from a human donor in good health (CMV status not recorded). Some clones in this sample may be carry-over from other donors' samples.

This clonotype was counted between two and nine times. In DNA, the CDR3 is TGTGCCAGCAGCTTAGCCTCAGGGTACGGGGAGACCCAGTACTTC. Encoded protein: CASSLASGYGETQYF. The chain is built from TRBV7-6 and TRBJ2-5, with D perhaps TRBD1 (5 bases). The CDR3 totals 15 residues. CDR1 is SGHVS, CDR2 FNYEAQ, per germline. V was cut by 0 bases and J by 5 bases, with 13 bases left in between.

The DNA for the CDR3 is TGTGCCAGCAGCTTAGTTGGTGTGACAGGGGGCGATTGGCAGTACGTC. Encoded protein: CASSLVGVTGGDWQYV. The V gene is TRBV11-2, the J gene TRBJ2-7; 10 bases agree with TRBD1. After removal of 1 base from V and 9 bases from J, the junction contained 12 bases not matched to a gene. CDR3 size: 16 residues. Germline CDR1 is SGHAT and CDR2 is FQNNGV.

J is TRBJ2-1 and V is TRBV7-3; D remains unclear. The CDR3 loop spans 12 amino acids. Germline V gene sequence: CDR1 SGHTA, CDR2 FQGTGA. Trimming removed 5 bases at V and 11 bases at J, with 13 bases between. For the CDR3, the DNA is TGTGCCAGCAGCCCTACCGGAGCCCAGCAGTTCTTC. Translation gives CASSPTGAQQFF.

This clonotype appeared many times. The V gene is TRBV7-6, the J gene TRBJ2-1, with 13 bases that match TRBD2. The CDR3 is 15 residues long. Germline CDR1 SGHVS, CDR2 FNYEAQ. Trimming removed 5 bases from V and 10 bases from J; junction bases left unmatched: 8. CDR3 nucleotide sequence: TGTGCCAGCAGCCAGACTAGCGGGGGGCCCTACGAGCAGTTCTTC. It encodes CASSQTSGGPYEQFF.

The chain carries TRBV7-9 and TRBJ2-1, with TRBD1 matching over 11 bases. The CDR3 has 15 residues. Trimming at V came to 2 bases and at J to 7 bases, leaving 4 bases not matched to a gene. The germline V gene has CDR1 SEHNR and CDR2 FQNEAQ (reference sequence). DNA for the CDR3: TGTGCCAGCAGCTTAATGGACAGGGGGCAGAATGAGCAGTTCTTC. Encoded protein: CASSLMDRGQNEQFF.

The chain joins TRBV12-3 or TRBV12-4 to TRBJ2-7; the match to TRBD2 covers 8 bases. V shed 5 bases and J 5 bases; nucleotides not matched to a gene: 8. This CDR3 comprises 14 residues. CDR3 loop: CASSLGGARNEQYV. The CDR3 nucleotides are TGTGCCAGCAGTCTCGGGGGGGCACGCAACGAGCAGTACGTC.

V and J are TRBV6-2 or TRBV6-3 and TRBJ2-1; D gene ambiguous. The CDR3 consists of 17 residues. With 5 bases removed from V and 7 bases from J, the gap between germline ends came to 24 bases. Germline V lookup: CDR1 MNHEY, CDR2 SVGEGT. The CDR3 sequence: CASSDAMWGDLWNEQFF. In DNA form, the CDR3 reads TGTGCCAGCAGTGATGCCATGTGGGGTGATCTATGGAATGAGCAGTTCTTC.

The CDR3: CASSPYRTGYEQYF. The CDR3 bases are TGTGCCAGCAGCCCGTACCGGACAGGCTACGAGCAGTACTTC. The chain links TRBV14 to TRBJ2-7; 7 bases are a match to TRBD1. The CDR3 sequence is 14 residues long. Germline-derived CDR1 and CDR2 are SGHDN and FVKESK. V lost 4 bases, J lost 3 bases, and 6 bases stayed unmatched.

V and J are TRBV2 and TRBJ2-2; 7 bases line up with TRBD1. With 6 bases clipped from V and 0 bases from J, the junction kept 4 bases outside the gene matches. Germline assignment: CDR1 SNHLY and CDR2 FYNNEI. The CDR3 is 15 amino acids. As DNA, the CDR3 is TGTGCCAGCAGGAAAGGGGGCTCGAACACCGGGGAGCTGTTTTTT. Translation: CASRKGGSNTGELFF.

V usage is TRBV27 and J usage is TRBJ1-1; no definite D call. Between the trimmed V and J ends, which lost 1 base and 0 bases, there was a span of 6 bases. From germline, CDR1 is MNHEY and CDR2 SMNVEV (reference sequence). CDR3 length equals 14 residues. CDR3 region: CASSLLAVNTEAFF. CDR3 bases: TGTGCCAGCAGTTTATTGGCGGTGAACACTGAAGCTTTCTTT.

A note on this clonotype: Germline is not matched at one junction end, which may reflect a read error. This chain links TRBV14 with TRBJ2-1; 10 bases line up with TRBD1. Germline V gene sequence: CDR1 SGHDN, CDR2 FVKESK. The CDR3 has 13 amino acids. The CDR3 DNA reads TGTGTCAGCCGGGACAGGGGCTACAATGAGCAGTTCTTC. Residues: CVSRDRGYNEQFF.

This clonotype showed up just a few times. The chain joins TRBV7-9 to TRBJ2-1; D remains ambiguous. V was clipped by 3 bases and J by 8 bases, with 23 bases between them. The CDR3 runs 17 residues. Germline CDR1 SEHNR, CDR2 FQNEAQ (reference sequence). The CDR3 protein is CASSFPRKQTPGHEQFF. CDR3 bases: TGTGCCAGCAGCTTCCCTAGGAAACAGACCCCGGGCCATGAGCAGTTCTTC.

The chain joins TRBV6-5 to TRBJ2-5, with a weak D call TRBD1 (6 bases). This CDR3 is 15 amino acids long. V lost 3 bases, J lost 2 bases, and 13 bases lay in between. Germline V gives CDR1 MNHEY, CDR2 SVGAGI. As DNA, the CDR3 is TGTGCCAGCAGTTATTTTTTAGGGGGTCAAGAGACCCAGTACTTC. Its protein product is CASSYFLGGQETQYF.

The chain carries TRBV2 and TRBJ2-2; D is unresolved. The V end was cut by 10 bases, the J end by 4 bases, with 10 bases between. The V gene's germline CDR1 is SNHLY and CDR2 FYNNEI. The CDR3 loop spans 12 amino acids. The CDR3 DNA is TGTGCCACCAGACGGATCACCGGGGAGCTGTTTTTT. Its translation: CATRRITGELFF. Together with reference TRBV2 and TRBJ2-2, the CDR3 gives the full variable domain: EPEVTQTPSHQVTQMGQEVILRCVPISNHLYFYWYRQILGQKVEFLVSFYNNEISEKSEIFDDQFSVERPDGSNFTLKIRSTKLEDSAMYFCATRRITGELFFGEGSRLTVL.

On this clonotype itself: The junction and the germline gene differ at one end; a read error may be behind it. This chain links TRBV12-3 or TRBV12-4 with TRBJ2-1, with D unclear. The CDR3 covers 13 residues. The DNA of the CDR3 is TGTGCCAGCAGTTTGGGCCGATGGGTTGAGCAGGTCTTC. Its protein is CASSLGRWVEQVF.

This chain joins TRBV6-5 and TRBJ2-3; no definite D call. Germline CDR1 and CDR2: MNHEY and SVGAGI. V lost 0 bases to trimming and J lost 2 bases, with 3 bases between them. CDR3 length: 13 residues. The CDR3 bases are TGTGCCAGCAGTTACTCTCACACAGATACGCAGTATTTT. Protein sequence: CASSYSHTDTQYF.

This clonotype came up a few times. V usage is TRBV14 and J usage is TRBJ2-1; D tentatively fits TRBD1 or TRBD2 (5 bases each). Germline V gene data show CDR1 as SGHDN and CDR2 as FVKESK. This CDR3 is 16 amino acids long. Between the trimmed V and J ends, which lost 4 bases and 6 bases, there was a span of 19 bases. CDR3 amino acids: CASSLTIGAAGNEQFF. In DNA form, the CDR3 reads TGTGCCAGCAGCCTGACTATCGGGGCCGCTGGCAATGAGCAGTTCTTC.

This clonotype has just a few counts. In DNA form, the CDR3 reads TGCGCCAGCAGCTTGGAAGGACAGGGGGTGATGAACACTGAAGCTTTCTTT. Amino acids: CASSLEGQGVMNTEAFF. The chain carries TRBV5-1 and TRBJ1-1; 10 bases agree with TRBD1. V lost 0 bases, J lost 0 bases, and 5 bases stayed unmatched. This CDR3 contains 17 residues. CDR1 is SGHRS and CDR2 is YFSETQ in the germline V gene.

This clonotype was seen more than once but under ten times. The rearrangement uses TRBV6-2 or TRBV6-3 and TRBJ2-3; a weak D match, TRBD1 (6 bases). CDR1 is MNHEY, CDR2 SVGEGT, per germline. The CDR3 is 14 amino acids. V was pared by 6 bases and J by 4 bases, with 14 bases between. The DNA for the CDR3 is TGTGCCAGCAGCCGTCCGGACAGTCCAGATACGCAGTATTTT. The encoded protein is CASSRPDSPDTQYF.

J is TRBJ2-3 and V is TRBV11-2; TRBD2 might be the D (6 bases). Germline V gives CDR1 SGHAT, CDR2 FQNNGV. V lost 2 bases and J 4 bases, leaving 13 bases between the germline ends. The length of the CDR3 is 15 residues. The CDR3 region has the DNA TGTGCCAGCAGCTTAACGGGACTTCCGGCAGATACGCAGTATTTT. Its translation: CASSLTGLPADTQYF.

This clonotype has a handful of counts. The J gene is TRBJ1-1, the V gene TRBV6-2 or TRBV6-3; tentatively, D is TRBD1 (5 bases). V dropped 7 bases and J dropped 0 bases, with 12 bases sitting between them. This CDR3 has 14 residues. Germline-derived CDR1 and CDR2 are MNHEY and SVGEGT. CDR3 nucleotides: TGTGCCAGCACCTACGGGGGGATGAACACTGAAGCTTTCTTT. This translates into CASTYGGMNTEAFF.

The chain joins TRBV28 to TRBJ1-1; tentatively, D is TRBD1 (5 bases). Germline CDR1 is MDHEN and CDR2 is SYDVKM. The CDR3 has 16 residues. The germline V and J ends were trimmed by 5 bases and 1 base, with 17 bases remaining between them. The CDR3 is CASSVVAQGRNTEAFF. The DNA of the CDR3 is TGTGCCAGCAGTGTCGTCGCGCAGGGTAGGAACACTGAAGCTTTCTTT.